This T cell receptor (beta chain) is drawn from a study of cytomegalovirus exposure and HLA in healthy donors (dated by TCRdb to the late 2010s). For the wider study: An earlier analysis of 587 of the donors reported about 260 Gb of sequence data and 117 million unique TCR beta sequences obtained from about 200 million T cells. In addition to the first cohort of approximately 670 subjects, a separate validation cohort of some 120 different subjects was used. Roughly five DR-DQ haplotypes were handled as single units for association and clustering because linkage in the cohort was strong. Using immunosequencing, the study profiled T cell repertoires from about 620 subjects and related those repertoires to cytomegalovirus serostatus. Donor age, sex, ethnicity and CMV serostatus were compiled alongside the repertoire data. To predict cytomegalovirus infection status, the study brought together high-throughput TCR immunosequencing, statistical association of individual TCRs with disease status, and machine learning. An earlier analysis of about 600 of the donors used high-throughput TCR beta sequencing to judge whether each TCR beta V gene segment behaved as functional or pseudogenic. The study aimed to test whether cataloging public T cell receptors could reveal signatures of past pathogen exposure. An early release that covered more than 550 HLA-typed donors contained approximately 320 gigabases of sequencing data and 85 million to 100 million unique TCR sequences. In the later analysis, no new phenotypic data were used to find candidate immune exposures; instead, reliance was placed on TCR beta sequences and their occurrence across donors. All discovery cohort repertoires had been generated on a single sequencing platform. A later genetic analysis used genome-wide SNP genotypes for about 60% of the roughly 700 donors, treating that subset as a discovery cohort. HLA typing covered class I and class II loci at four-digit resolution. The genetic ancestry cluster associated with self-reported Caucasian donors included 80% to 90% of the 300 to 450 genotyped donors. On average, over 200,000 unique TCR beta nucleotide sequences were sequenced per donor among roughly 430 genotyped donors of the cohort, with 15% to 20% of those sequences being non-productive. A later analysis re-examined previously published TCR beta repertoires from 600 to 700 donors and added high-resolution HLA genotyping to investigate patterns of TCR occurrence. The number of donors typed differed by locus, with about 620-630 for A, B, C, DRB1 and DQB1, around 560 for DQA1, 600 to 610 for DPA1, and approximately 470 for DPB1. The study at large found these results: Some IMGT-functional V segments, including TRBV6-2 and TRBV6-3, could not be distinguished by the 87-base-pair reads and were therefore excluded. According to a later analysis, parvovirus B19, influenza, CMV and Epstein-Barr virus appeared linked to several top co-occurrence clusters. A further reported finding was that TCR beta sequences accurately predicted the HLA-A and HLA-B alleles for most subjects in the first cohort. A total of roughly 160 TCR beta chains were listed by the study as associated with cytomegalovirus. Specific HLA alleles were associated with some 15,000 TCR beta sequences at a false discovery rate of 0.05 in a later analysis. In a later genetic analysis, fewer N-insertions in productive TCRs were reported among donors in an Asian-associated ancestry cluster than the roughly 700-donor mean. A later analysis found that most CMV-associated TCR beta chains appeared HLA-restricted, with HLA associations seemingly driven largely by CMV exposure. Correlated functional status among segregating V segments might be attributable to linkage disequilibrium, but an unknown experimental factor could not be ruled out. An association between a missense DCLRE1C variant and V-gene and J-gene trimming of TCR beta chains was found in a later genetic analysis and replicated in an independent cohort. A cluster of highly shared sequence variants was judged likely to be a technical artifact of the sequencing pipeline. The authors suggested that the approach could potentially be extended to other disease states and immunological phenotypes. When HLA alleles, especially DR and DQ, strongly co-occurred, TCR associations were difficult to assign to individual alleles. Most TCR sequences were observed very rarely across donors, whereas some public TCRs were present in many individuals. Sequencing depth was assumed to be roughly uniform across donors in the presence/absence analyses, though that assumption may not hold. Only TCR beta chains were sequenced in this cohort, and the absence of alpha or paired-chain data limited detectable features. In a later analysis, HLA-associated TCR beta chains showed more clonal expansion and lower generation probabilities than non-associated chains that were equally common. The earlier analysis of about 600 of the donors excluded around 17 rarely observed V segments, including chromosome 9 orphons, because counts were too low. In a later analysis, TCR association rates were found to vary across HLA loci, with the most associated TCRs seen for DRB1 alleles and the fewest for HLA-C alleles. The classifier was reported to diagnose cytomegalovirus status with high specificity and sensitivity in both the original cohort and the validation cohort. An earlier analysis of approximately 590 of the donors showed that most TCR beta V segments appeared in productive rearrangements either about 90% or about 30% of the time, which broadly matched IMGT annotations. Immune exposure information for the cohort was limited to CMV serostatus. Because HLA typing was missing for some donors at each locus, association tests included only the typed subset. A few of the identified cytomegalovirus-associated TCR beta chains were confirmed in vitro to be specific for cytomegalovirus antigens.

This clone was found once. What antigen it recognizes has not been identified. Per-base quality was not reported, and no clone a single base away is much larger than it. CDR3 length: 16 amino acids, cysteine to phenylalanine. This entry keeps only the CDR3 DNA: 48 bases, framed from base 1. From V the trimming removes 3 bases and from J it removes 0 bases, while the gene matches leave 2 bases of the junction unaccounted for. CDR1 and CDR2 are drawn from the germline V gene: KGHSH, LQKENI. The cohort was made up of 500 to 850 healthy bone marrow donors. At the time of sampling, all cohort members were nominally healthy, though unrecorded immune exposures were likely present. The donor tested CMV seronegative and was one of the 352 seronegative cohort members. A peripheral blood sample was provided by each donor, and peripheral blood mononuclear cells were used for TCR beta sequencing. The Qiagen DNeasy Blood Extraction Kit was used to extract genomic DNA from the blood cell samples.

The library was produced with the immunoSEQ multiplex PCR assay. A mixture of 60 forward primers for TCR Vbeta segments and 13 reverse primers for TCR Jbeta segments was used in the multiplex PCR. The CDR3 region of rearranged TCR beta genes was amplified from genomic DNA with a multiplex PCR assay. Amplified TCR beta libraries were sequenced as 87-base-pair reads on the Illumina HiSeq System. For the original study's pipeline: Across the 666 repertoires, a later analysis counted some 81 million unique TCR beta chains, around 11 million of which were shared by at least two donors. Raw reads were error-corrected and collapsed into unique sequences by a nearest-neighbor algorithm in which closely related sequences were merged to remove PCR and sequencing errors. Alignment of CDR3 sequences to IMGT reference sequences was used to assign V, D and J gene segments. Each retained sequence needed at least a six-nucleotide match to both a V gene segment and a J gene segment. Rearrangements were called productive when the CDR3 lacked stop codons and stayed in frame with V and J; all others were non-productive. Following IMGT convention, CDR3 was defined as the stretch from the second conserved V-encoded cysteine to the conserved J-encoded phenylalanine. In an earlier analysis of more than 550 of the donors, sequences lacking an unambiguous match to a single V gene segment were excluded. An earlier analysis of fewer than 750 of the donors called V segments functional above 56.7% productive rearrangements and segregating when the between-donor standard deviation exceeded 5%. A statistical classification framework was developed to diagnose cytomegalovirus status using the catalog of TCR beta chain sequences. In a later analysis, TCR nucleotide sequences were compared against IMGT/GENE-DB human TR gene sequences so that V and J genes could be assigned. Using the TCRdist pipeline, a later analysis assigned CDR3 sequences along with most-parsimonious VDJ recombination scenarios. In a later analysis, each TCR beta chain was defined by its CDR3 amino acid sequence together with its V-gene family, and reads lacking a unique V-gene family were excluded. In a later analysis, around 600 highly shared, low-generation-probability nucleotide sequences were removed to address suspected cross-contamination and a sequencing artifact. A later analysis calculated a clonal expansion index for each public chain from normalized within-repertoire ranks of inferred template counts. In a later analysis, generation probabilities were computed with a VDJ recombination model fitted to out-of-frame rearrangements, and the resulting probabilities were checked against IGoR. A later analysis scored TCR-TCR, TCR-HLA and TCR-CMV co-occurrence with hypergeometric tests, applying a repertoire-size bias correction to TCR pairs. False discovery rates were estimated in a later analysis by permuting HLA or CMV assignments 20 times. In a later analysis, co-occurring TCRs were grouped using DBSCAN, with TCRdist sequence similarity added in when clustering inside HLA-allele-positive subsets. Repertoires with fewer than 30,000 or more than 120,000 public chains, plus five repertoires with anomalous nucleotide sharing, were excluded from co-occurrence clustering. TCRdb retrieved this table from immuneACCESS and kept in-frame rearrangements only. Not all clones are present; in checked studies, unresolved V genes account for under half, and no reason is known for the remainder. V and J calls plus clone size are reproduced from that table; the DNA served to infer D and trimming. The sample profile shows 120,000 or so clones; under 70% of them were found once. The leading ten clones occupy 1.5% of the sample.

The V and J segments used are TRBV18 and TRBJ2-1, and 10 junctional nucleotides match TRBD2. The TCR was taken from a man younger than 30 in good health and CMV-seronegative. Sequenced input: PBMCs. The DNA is TGTGCCAGCTCACCCCTAGCGGGAGACTCCTACAATGAGCAGTTCTTC. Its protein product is CASSPLAGDSYNEQFF.